This TCR beta chain originates from a study of blood T cell repertoires in COVID-19 (dated by TCRdb to 2018 to 2021). Looking at the study overall: Samples covering the acute and convalescent phases of COVID-19 were provided by collaborators in the United States, Italy and Spain. A de-identified subject ID, COVID-19 status, age in years and sex were almost always included in the sample metadata. Deeply sampled blood TCRbeta repertoires from subjects exposed to, actively infected with, or recovered from COVID-19 were included in the dataset. The repertoires were released in a freely available public database intended as a resource for research on the immune response to SARS-CoV-2. Where available, HLA class I and class II types were obtained from metadata supplied by the sample provider rather than from assay-based typing. The samples were drawn from the first 160 participants of the ongoing ImmuneRACE study and from 1,254 subjects provided by 6 global collaborators. The material from the prospective study consisted of cDNA or gDNA derived from T cells, B-cell-depleted T cells, or PBMCs.

TCRbeta CDR3 regions were amplified from genomic DNA by means of the immunoSEQ Assay, a bias-controlled multiplex PCR. The authors' pipeline ran thus. Nucleated cell counts per sample were estimated from amplification of reference gene primers within the assay. To quantify the absolute abundance of each unique TCRbeta CDR3 rearrangement, sequence reads were collapsed and filtered. For each sample, productive Simpson clonality was calculated by taking the square root of Simpson's diversity index across productive rearrangements. Not all clones reach the TCRdb copy of this immuneACCESS table, which keeps in-frame sequences only. Checked studies attribute under half of the gap to unresolved V genes and leave the rest unexplained. V and J calls and clone size are copied from that table; D and trimming were computed from the DNA. The sample has approximately 170,000 clones on record, 70% to 90% of them singletons. The top ten clones comprise approximately 6.9% of the sample.

The cysteine opens and the phenylalanine closes a CDR3 of 13 amino acids. The only DNA kept is the CDR3, 39 bases in frame from the first base. A distance of 7 bases separates the germline ends of V and J, which lose 3 bases and 4 bases respectively. CDR1 and CDR2 were assigned from the germline V gene as ENHRY and SYGVKD. Remarks on this clone: It lacks a known antigen. No qualities accompany the bases; no much larger clone lies one base away.

Study-level results and caveats: Clinical and demographic metadata were provided uncurated, with the amount varying by source and participant.

At one collaborating source in Seattle, patients were enrolled during active infection and were followed longitudinally through the course of disease. Whole blood was collected in K2EDTA tubes by collaborating institutions according to the institutions' own protocols. For TCRbeta analysis, collaborator samples were shipped as frozen whole blood, as isolated PBMCs, or as DNA extracted from either sample type. Sequencing was done on a sample of peripheral blood. The source of this sequence is an elderly man with COVID-19, enrolled during active disease. The rearranged chain carries TRBV10-3 and TRBJ1-5; there is no confident call for the D gene. The nucleotide sequence reads as follows: TGTGCCATCAGTGATTCGGAGAATCAGCCCCAGCATTTT. This yields the protein CAISDSENQPQHF.